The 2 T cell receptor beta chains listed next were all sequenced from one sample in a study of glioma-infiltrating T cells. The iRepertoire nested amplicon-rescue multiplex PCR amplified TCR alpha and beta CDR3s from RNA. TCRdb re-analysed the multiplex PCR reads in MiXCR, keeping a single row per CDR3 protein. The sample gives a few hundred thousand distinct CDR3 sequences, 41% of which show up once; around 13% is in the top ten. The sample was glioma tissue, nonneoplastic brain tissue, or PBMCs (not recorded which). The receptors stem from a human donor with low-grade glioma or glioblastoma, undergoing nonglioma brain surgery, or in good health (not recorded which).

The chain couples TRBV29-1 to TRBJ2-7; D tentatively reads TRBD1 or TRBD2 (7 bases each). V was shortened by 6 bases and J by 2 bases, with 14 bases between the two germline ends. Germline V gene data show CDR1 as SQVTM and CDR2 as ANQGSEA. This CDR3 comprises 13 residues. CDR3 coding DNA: TGCAGCGTCCAGGGGGGGGAAGCCTACGAGCAGTACTTC. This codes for CSVQGGEAYEQYF.

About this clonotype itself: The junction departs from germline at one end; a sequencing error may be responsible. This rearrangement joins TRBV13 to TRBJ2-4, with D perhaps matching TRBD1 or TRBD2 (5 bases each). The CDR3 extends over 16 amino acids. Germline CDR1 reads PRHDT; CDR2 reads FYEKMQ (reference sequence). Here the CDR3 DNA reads TGTGCCAGCAGCTTCAACGGGGTAGGGGCCAAAAACATTCAGCACTTC. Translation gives CASSFNGVGAKNIQHF.